This passage covers 2 T cell receptor beta chains from one sample sequenced in a study of T-cell reconstitution after alpha-beta-depleted transplantation in children. A library of TCRbeta sequences, prepared with unique molecular identifiers, was generated. TCRdb itself ran the PCR reads through MiXCR, one entry per CDR3 protein. The top ten hold approximately 5% of the sample, which has 900,000 or so distinct CDR3 sequences, around 15% seen once. Sequenced here: PBMCs, mostly from graft donor cells, sampled 360 days after TCRalphabeta/CD19-depleted stem cell transplant. The source is a male patient under 18 who had a stem cell transplant for acute lymphoblastic leukemia, so the T cells may come from the graft donor.

This clonotype came up many times. The chain carries TRBV5-1 and TRBJ2-1, with D perhaps being TRBD1 or TRBD2 (5 bases each). The V and J ends lost 1 base and 9 bases respectively, with 14 bases between them. The CDR3 runs to 14 residues. Germline CDR1 is SGHRS and CDR2 is YFSETQ. The CDR3 here is CASSLNGGMIEQFF. Written as DNA, the CDR3 is TGCGCCAGCAGCTTGAATGGGGGAATGATTGAGCAGTTCTTC.

As regards this clonotype: A much larger clone lies a single base off, so this may be a read error. V and J are TRBV6-5 and TRBJ2-7; TRBD1 agrees at 7 bases. The CDR3 has 17 residues. Unmatched junction bases numbered 11, after V lost 3 bases and J lost 0 bases. CDR1 is MNHEY, CDR2 SVGAGI, per germline. This chain's CDR3 is CASSYLNRGRSSYEQYF. CDR3 nucleotide sequence: TGTGCCAGCAGTTATCTCAACAGGGGCCGGAGCTCCTACGAGCAGTACTTC.